This entry features one TCR beta chain sequence. The data stem from a study of CD8 T cells in Susac syndrome. RNA totalling roughly 0.45 to 1 ug underwent reverse transcription with random hexamers. Amplification of TCR beta CDR3 across 54 Vbeta and 13 Jbeta was performed with immunoSEQ multiplex PCR. One entry per CDR3 protein, called by TCRdb with MiXCR from the immunoSEQ multiplex PCR reads. This repertoire shows approximately 230,000 distinct CDR3 sequences, 90% to 95% found once; its top ten account for 0.06% to 0.08%. Sequencing was carried out using CD4+ T cells from PBMCs. The origin of this receptor is a human donor with multiple sclerosis.

CDR3 sequence reads: CASSPPAGELFF. CDR3 sequence (DNA): TGTGCCAGCAGTCCCCCCGCCGGGGAGCTGTTTTTT. The chain is built from TRBV6-1 and TRBJ2-2; D is unresolved. V lost 5 bases and J 6 bases, leaving 7 bases between the germline ends. The CDR3 runs to 12 residues. The germline gives CDR1 MNHNS, CDR2 SASEGT.